These T cell receptor beta chains were read from a single sample in a study of shared clonotypes between healthy human individuals. Generated by immunoSEQ multiplex PCR, the TCRdb table keeps only in-frame clones and is missing some. Of more than 450,000 clones in the sample, more than 65% were seen once. Sample: PBMCs. These receptors were obtained from a woman aged 40 to 50 in good health. Some clones in this sample may be carry-over from other donors' samples. The CDR3 runs from the conserved cysteine through the conserved F or W.

V: TRBV4-1
CDR3: CASSQIPIAAAYEQYF

V: TRBV6-1
CDR3: CASSEVAGQWGEAFF

V: TRBV19
CDR3: CASSRAGTRYEQYF

V: TRBV13
CDR3: CASSPRTGVRANEKLFF

V: TRBV6-6
CDR3: CASTLTYNEQFF

V: TRBV19
CDR3: CASTGRSGNTIYF

V: TRBV6-5
CDR3: CASSSGTGDEQFF

V: TRBV7-2
CDR3: CASSSGQGERGGYTF

V: TRBV7-9
CDR3: CASSPRASGSNTGELFF

V: TRBV10-3
CDR3: CAIRGEGEPETQYF

V: TRBV19
CDR3: CASSIEDRGHNEQFF

V: TRBV9
CDR3: CASSVGSGSNSADTQYF

V: TRBV19
CDR3: CASSMLRDYQPQHF

V: TRBV5-1
CDR3: CASRPEQASTDTQYF